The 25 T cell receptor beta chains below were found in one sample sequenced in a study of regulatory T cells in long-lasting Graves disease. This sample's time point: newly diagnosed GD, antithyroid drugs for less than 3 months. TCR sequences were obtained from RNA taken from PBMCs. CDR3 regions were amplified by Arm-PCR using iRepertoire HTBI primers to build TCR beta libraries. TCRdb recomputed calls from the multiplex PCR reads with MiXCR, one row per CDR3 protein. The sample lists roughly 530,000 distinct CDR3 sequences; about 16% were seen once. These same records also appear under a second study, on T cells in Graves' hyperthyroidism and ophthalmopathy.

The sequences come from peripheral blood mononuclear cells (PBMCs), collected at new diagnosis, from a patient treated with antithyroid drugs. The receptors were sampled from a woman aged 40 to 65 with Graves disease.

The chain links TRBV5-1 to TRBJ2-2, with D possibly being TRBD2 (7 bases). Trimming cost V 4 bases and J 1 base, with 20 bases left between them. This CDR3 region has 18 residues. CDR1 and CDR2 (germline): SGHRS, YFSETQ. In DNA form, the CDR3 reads TGCGCCAGCAGCCCTGTGAATGCGGGGGCAGGGAACACCGGGGAGCTGTTTTTT. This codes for CASSPVNAGAGNTGELFF.

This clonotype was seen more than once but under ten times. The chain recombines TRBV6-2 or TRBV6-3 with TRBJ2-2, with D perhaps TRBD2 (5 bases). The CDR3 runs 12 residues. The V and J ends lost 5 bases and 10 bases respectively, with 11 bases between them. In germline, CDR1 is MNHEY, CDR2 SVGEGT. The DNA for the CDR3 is TGTGCCAGCAGTGAGAGGGCAACGGAGCTGTTTTTT. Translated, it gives CASSERATELFF.

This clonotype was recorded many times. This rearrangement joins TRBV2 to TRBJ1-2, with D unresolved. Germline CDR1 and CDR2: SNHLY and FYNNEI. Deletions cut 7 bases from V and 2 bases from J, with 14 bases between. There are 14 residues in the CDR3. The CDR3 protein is CASKLPAQNYGYTF. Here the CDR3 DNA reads TGTGCCAGCAAGCTCCCCGCCCAGAACTATGGCTACACCTTC.

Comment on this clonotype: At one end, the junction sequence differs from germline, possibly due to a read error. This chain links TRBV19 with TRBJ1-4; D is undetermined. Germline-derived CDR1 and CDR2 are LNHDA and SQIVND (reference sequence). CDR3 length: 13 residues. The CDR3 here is CASGISQGEKLFF. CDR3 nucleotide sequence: TGTGCCAGTGGTATAAGTCAAGGTGAAAAACTGTTTTTT.

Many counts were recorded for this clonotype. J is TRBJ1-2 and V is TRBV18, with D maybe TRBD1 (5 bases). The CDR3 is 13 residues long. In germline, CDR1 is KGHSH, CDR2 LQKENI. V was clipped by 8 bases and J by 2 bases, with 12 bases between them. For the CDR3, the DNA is TGTGCCAGCACTCAGGGCGAGAACTATGGCTACACCTTC. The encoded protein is CASTQGENYGYTF.

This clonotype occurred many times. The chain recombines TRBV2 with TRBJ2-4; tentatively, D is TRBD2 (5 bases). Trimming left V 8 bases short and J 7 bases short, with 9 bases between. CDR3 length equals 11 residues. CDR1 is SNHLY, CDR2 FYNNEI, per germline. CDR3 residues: CASRGPNIQYF. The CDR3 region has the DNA TGTGCCAGCCGCGGGCCGAACATTCAGTACTTC.

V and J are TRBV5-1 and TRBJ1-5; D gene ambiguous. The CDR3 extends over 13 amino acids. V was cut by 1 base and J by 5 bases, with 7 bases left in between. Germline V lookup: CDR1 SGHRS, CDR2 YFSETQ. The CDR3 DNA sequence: TGCGCCAGCAGCTTGATGAGTGATCAGCCCCAGCATTTT. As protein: CASSLMSDQPQHF.

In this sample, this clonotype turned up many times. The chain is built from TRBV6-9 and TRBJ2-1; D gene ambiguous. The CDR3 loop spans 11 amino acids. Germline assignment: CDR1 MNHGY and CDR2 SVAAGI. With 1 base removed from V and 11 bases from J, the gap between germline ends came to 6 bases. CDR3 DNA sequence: TGTGCCAGCAGTTATTGGCGTCAGCAGTTCTTC. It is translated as CASSYWRQQFF.

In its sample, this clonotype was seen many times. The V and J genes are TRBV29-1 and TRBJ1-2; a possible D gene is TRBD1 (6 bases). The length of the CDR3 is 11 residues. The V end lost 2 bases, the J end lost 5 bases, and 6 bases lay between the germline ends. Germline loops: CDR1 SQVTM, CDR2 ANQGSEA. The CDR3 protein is CSVERGYGYTF. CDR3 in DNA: TGCAGCGTTGAAAGGGGGTATGGCTACACCTTC. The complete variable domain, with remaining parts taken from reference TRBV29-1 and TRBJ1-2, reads SAVISQKPSRDICQRGTSLTIQCQVDSQVTMMFWYRQQPGQSLTLIATANQGSEATYESGFVIDKFPISRPNLTFSTLTVSNMSPEDSSIYLCSVERGYGYTFGSGTRLTVV.

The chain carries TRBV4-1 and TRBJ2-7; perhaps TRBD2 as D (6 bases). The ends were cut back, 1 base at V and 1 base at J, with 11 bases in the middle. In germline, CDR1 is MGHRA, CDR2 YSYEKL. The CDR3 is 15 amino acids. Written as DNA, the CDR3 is TGCGCCAGCAGCCAAGTCGGGCGGGGATCCTACGAGCAGTACTTC. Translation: CASSQVGRGSYEQYF.

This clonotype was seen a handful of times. CDR3 DNA: TGTGCCAGCAGACTCCGGGAAAACAATTCACCCCTCCACTTT. It translates to CASRLRENNSPLHF. This sequence joins TRBV3-1 and TRBJ1-6; D not certain. The CDR3 loop spans 14 amino acids. V was pared by 6 bases and J by 7 bases, with 13 bases between. Per germline, CDR1 LGHDT and CDR2 YNNKEL (reference sequence).

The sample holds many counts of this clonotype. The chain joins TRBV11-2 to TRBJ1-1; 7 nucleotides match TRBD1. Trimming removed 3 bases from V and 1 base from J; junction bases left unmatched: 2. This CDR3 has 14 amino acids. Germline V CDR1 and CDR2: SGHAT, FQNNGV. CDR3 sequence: CASSLGQPNTEAFF. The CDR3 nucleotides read TGTGCCAGCAGCTTGGGACAGCCGAACACTGAAGCTTTCTTT.

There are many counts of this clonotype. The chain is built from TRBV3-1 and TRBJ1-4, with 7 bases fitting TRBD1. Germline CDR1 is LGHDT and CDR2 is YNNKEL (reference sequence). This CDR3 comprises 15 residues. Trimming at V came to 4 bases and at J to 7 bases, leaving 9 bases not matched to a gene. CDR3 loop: CASSRRQGWGEKLFF. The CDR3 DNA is TGTGCCAGCAGCCGACGACAGGGTTGGGGTGAAAAACTGTTTTTT.

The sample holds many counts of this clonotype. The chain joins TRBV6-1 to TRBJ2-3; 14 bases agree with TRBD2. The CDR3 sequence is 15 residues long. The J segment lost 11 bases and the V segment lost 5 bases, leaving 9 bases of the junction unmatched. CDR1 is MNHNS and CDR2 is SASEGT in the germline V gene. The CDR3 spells CASSRTSGGTMQQYF. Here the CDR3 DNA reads TGTGCCAGCAGTCGGACTAGCGGGGGGACCATGCAGCAGTATTTT.

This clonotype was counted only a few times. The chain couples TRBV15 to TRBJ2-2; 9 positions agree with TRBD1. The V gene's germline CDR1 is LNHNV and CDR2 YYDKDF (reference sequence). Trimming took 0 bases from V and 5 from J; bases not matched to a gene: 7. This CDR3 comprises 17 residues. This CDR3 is CATSRDRTGAHTGELFF. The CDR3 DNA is TGTGCCACCAGCAGAGATCGGACAGGGGCCCATACCGGGGAGCTGTTTTTT.

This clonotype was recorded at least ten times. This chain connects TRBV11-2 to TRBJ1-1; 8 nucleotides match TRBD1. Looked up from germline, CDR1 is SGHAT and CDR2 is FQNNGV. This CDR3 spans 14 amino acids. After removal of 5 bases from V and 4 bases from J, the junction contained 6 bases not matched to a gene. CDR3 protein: CASSQTGVSTEAFF. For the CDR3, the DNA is TGTGCCAGCAGCCAGACAGGGGTTAGCACTGAAGCTTTCTTT.

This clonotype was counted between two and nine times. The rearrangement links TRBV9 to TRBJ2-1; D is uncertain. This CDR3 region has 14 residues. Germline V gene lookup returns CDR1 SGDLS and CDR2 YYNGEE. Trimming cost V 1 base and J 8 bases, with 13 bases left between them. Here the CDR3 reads CASSVSPHMDEQFF. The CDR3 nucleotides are TGTGCCAGCAGCGTAAGCCCTCATATGGATGAGCAGTTCTTC.

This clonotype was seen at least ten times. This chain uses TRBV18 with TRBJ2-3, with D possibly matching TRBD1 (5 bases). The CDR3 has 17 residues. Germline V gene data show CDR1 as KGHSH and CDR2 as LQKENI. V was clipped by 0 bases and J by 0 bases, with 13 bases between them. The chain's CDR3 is CASSPPRVSYSTDTQYF. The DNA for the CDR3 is TGTGCCAGCTCACCACCCAGGGTTTCTTACAGCACAGATACGCAGTATTTT.

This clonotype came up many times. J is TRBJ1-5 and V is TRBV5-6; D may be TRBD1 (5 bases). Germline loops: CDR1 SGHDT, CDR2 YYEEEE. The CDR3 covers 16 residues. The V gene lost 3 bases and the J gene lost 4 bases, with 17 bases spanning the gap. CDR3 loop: CASSSRVVGGNQPQHF. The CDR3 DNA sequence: TGTGCCAGCAGCTCACGGGTGGTCGGGGGAAATCAGCCCCAGCATTTT.

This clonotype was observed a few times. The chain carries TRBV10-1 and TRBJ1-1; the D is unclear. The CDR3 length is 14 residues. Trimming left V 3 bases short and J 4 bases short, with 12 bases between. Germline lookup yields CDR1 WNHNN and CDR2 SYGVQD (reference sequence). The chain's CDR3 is CASSEWRASTEAFF. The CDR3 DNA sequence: TGCGCCAGCAGTGAATGGAGGGCTTCCACTGAAGCTTTCTTT.

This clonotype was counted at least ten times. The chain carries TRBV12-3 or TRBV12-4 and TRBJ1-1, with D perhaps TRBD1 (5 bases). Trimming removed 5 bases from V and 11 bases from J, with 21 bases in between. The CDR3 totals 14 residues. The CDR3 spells CASSGRDGRLRAFF. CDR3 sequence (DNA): TGTGCCAGCAGTGGAAGGGACGGGAGACTTCGGGCTTTCTTT.

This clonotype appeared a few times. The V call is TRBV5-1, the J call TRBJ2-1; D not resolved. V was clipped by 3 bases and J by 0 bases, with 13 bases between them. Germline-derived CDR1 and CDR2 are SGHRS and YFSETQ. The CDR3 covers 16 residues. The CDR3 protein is CASSWTPTGSYNEQFF. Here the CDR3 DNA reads TGCGCCAGCAGCTGGACCCCGACGGGCTCCTACAATGAGCAGTTCTTC.

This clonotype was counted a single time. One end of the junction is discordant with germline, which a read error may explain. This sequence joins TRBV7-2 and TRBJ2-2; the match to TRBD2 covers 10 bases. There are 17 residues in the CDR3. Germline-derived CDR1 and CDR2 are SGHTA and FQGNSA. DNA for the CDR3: TGTGCCAGCAGCTTGTTTCTAGCGGGGGCCCTCGGCGGGGGGCTGTTTTTT. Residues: CASSLFLAGALGGGLFF.

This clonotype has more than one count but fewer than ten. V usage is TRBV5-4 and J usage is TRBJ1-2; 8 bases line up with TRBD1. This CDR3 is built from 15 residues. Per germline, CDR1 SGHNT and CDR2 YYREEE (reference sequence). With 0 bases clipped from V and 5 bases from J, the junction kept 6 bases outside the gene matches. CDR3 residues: CASSLAGRGPYGYTF. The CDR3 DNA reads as TGTGCCAGCAGCTTGGCCGGCAGGGGGCCTTATGGCTACACCTTC.

The CDR3 DNA is TGTGCCAGCAGTTACGGGGGACAGGGTGGATCACCCCTCCACTTT. It is translated as CASSYGGQGGSPLHF. The chain uses TRBV6-5 and TRBJ1-6; 9 nucleotides line up with TRBD1. CDR1 is MNHEY and CDR2 is SVGAGI in the germline V gene. The CDR3 totals 15 residues. After removal of 2 bases from V and 10 bases from J, the junction contained 6 bases not matched to a gene.